These T cell receptor beta chains were read from a single sample in a study of blood T cell repertoires in COVID-19. Sequencing used immunoSEQ multiplex PCR; TCRdb keeps in-frame clones, though not all of them. The table has 65,000 to 70,000 clones, 70% to 90% seen once; the top ten hold 16%. Sample: peripheral blood. These receptors all stem from a man aged 40-49 years with COVID-19, enrolled during active disease. Both conserved end residues are part of each CDR3. A D gene is named only where the DNA matches it firmly. Some rows mark clone size as missing; the rest say once, few, many or name a class of expanded clone.

>TRBD1|TRBV7-2|.|TRBJ2-6
CASSLTGEMSGANVLTF
TGTGCCAGCAGCTTGACAGGGGAGATGTCTGGGGCCAACGTCCTGACTTTC
>.|TRBV19|.|TRBJ1-2
CASSTLQGQVNGYTF
TGTGCCAGTAGTACCTTACAGGGCCAAGTCAATGGCTACACCTTC
>.|TRBV24-1|.|TRBJ1-6
CATSDSRTGLNSPLHF
TGTGCCACCAGTGATTCGCGCACAGGTTTAAATTCACCCCTCCACTTT
>.|TRBV28|.|TRBJ1-6
CASSRDNYRSPLHF
TGTGCCAGCAGTCGGGACAATTATCGCTCACCCCTCCACTTT
>.|TRBV4-1|.|TRBJ1-1
CASSPRVGGGTEAFF
TGCGCCAGCAGCCCAAGGGTAGGGGGTGGCACTGAAGCTTTCTTT
>TRBD2|TRBV12-3/TRBV12-4|.|TRBJ2-7
CASSYTTGGEQYF
TGTGCCAGCAGTTACACTACGGGGGGAGAGCAGTACTTC
>TRBD2|TRBV11-2|once|TRBJ2-7
CASSPPGVAGGTEQYF
TGTGCCAGCAGCCCCCCGGGGGTGGCGGGGGGGACCGAGCAGTACTTC
>TRBD1|TRBV4-1|.|TRBJ2-3
CASSQAVSTGRGTDTQYF
TGCGCCAGCAGCCAAGCCGTCTCGACAGGGAGAGGAACAGATACGCAGTATTTT
>TRBD2|TRBV5-6|.|TRBJ2-1
CASLAGGYNEQFF
TGTGCCAGCCTAGCGGGGGGCTACAATGAGCAGTTCTTC
>TRBD1|TRBV5-1|.|TRBJ2-7
CASSSGTGGAHEQYF
TGCGCCAGCAGCTCCGGGACAGGGGGCGCGCACGAGCAGTACTTC
>TRBD2|TRBV10-3|few|TRBJ2-3
CAITIHGTSGSTDTQYF
TGTGCCATCACTATACATGGGACTAGCGGAAGCACAGATACGCAGTATTTT
>.|TRBV6-4|.|TRBJ1-1
CASSVTREALPAFF
TGTGCCAGCAGTGTGACAAGGGAGGCCCTGCCAGCTTTCTTT
>TRBD2|TRBV5-4|.|TRBJ2-1
CASSTGLAGVGEEQFF
TGTGCCAGCAGCACCGGACTAGCGGGGGTCGGGGAGGAGCAGTTCTTC
>TRBD1|TRBV30|.|TRBJ2-7
CAWARQGMGEQYF
TGTGCCTGGGCCCGACAGGGGATGGGGGAGCAGTACTTC
>TRBD1|TRBV19|few|TRBJ2-2
CASSTRQGGKTGELFF
TGTGCCAGTAGTACTCGACAGGGTGGGAAGACCGGGGAGCTGTTTTTT
>TRBD1|TRBV6-5|.|TRBJ2-7
CASSYSPGQGYEQYF
TGTGCCAGCAGTTACTCTCCGGGACAGGGCTACGAGCAGTACTTC
>.|TRBV10-1|.|TRBJ2-6
CARLDQGSGANVLTF
TGCGCCAGACTCGACCAGGGCTCTGGGGCCAACGTCCTGACTTTC
>TRBD1|TRBV30|.|TRBJ1-5
CACTDRGTQPQHF
TGTGCCTGCACGGACAGGGGGACGCAGCCCCAGCATTTT
>TRBD1|TRBV6-4|.|TRBJ1-4
CASSPGTGDEKLFF
TGTGCCAGCAGTCCCGGGACAGGGGATGAAAAACTGTTTTTT
>TRBD1|TRBV25-1|once|TRBJ2-2
CASSEFGTGHTGELFF
TGTGCCAGCAGTGAATTTGGGACAGGGCACACCGGGGAGCTGTTTTTT
>TRBD1|TRBV6-5|.|TRBJ1-6
CASTPDRGNSPLHF
TGTGCCAGCACCCCCGACAGGGGCAATTCACCCCTCCACTTT
>TRBD1|TRBV30|.|TRBJ2-5
CAWDRGKETQYF
TGTGCCTGGGACAGGGGAAAGGAGACCCAGTACTTC
>TRBD2|TRBV5-4|.|TRBJ2-3
CASSPHLAGSGTDTQYF
TGTGCCAGCAGCCCCCACTTAGCGGGGTCGGGGACAGATACGCAGTATTTT
>TRBD1|TRBV18|.|TRBJ1-2
CASSPTGQYQNYGYTF
TGTGCCAGCTCACCAACGGGACAGTACCAAAACTATGGCTACACCTTC
>.|TRBV14|medium-sized|TRBJ2-1
CASSHPIGSYNEQFF
TGTGCCAGCAGCCACCCGATCGGCTCCTACAATGAGCAGTTCTTC
>TRBD1|TRBV5-5|.|TRBJ2-5
CASSTGGSDQETQYF
TGTGCCAGCAGCACAGGGGGCTCGGACCAAGAGACCCAGTACTTC
>.|TRBV7-9|.|TRBJ1-2
CASSLGGDRGGYTF
TGTGCCAGCAGCCTAGGGGGGGACCGGGGAGGCTACACCTTC
>.|TRBV4-2|.|TRBJ1-6
CASSLGVGSPLHF
TGTGCCAGCAGCCTAGGGGTGGGTTCACCCCTCCACTTT
>TRBD1|TRBV15|.|TRBJ1-4
CATSRVGTGSEKLFF
TGTGCCACCAGCAGAGTTGGGACAGGGAGTGAAAAACTGTTTTTT
>.|TRBV6-1|.|TRBJ1-4
CASSDVRNEKLFF
TGTGCCAGCAGTGATGTCCGTAATGAAAAACTGTTTTTT
>.|TRBV5-1|once|TRBJ1-4
CASSPGSGRGDEKLFF
TGCGCCAGCAGCCCCGGAAGCGGTAGAGGAGATGAAAAACTGTTTTTT
>.|TRBV7-9|once|TRBJ1-4
CASSLQQGSEKLFF
TGTGCCAGCAGCTTACAGCAGGGAAGTGAAAAACTGTTTTTT
>.|TRBV6-6|.|TRBJ1-2
CASSYLQPSGDGYTF
TGTGCCAGCAGTTACTTACAACCTTCAGGGGATGGCTACACCTTC
>.|TRBV7-8|.|TRBJ1-1
CASSLDSRNTEAFF
TGTGCCAGCAGCTTAGACAGCCGGAACACTGAAGCTTTCTTT
>.|TRBV10-3|.|TRBJ1-3
CATRGNEGTTIYF
TGTGCCACCCGGGGGAATGAGGGGACCACCATATATTTT
>.|TRBV6-1|.|TRBJ2-5
CASSEGGSGKETQYF
TGTGCCAGCAGTGAAGGGGGTAGCGGAAAAGAGACCCAGTACTTC
>TRBD1|TRBV11-2|.|TRBJ2-1
CASSLGQGPHNEQFF
TGTGCCAGCAGCTTAGGACAGGGCCCACACAATGAGCAGTTCTTC
>TRBD2|TRBV15|.|TRBJ2-1
CATSREKAGARYNEQFF
TGTGCCACCAGCAGAGAGAAAGCGGGGGCCCGTTACAATGAGCAGTTCTTC
>.|TRBV4-1|few|TRBJ2-5
CASSQSVLQGIVETQYF
TGCGCCAGCAGCCAAAGTGTTTTACAGGGTATAGTGGAGACCCAGTACTTC
>TRBD1|TRBV6-1|.|TRBJ1-3
CASSDAPGQGGNTIYF
TGTGCCAGCAGTGATGCCCCGGGACAGGGTGGAAACACCATATATTTT